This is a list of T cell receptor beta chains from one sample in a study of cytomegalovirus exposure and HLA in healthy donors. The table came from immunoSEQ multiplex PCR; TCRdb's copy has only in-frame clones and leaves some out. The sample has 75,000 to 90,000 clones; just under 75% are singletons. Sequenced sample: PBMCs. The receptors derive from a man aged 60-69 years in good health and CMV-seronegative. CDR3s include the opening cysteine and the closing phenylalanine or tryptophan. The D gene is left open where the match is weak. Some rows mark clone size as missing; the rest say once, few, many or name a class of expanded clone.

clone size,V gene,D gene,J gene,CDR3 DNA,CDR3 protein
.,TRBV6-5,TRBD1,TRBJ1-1,TGTGCCAGCAGTTCCCAGGGACAGATTAACACTGAAGCTTTCTTT,CASSSQGQINTEAFF
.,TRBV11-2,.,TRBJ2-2,TGTGCCAGCAGCTTATATCTGCGGGCCGGGGAGCTGTTTTTT,CASSLYLRAGELFF
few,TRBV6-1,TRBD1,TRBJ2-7,TGTGCCAGCGGGGCAGGGGGCACCTACGAGCAGTACTTC,CASGAGGTYEQYF
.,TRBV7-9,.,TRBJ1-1,TGTGCCAGCAGCTTCTCCTTGAACACTGAAGCTTTCTTT,CASSFSLNTEAFF
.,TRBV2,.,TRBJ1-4,TGTGCCAGCAGGACCGGGACACCGGGTGAAAAACTGTTTTTT,CASRTGTPGEKLFF
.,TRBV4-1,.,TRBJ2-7,TGCGCCAGCAGCCACGGGACTCTACAGTACGAGCAGTACTTC,CASSHGTLQYEQYF
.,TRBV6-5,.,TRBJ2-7,TGTGCCAGCAGCCCCGGTACCGAGCAGTACTTC,CASSPGTEQYF
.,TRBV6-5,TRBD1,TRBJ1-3,TGTGCCAGCAGTCCACAGGGGTTGGGAAACACCATATATTTT,CASSPQGLGNTIYF
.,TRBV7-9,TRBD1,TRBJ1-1,TGTGCCAGCACGCTGGGCCGACAGGGGGCGTCTGAAGCTTTCTTT,CASTLGRQGASEAFF
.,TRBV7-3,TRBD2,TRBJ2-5,TGTGCCAGCAGCTTAAATGGCGGGGGAATCCAAGAGACCCAGTACTTC,CASSLNGGGIQETQYF
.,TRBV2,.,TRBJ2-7,TGTGCCAGCGGGCCTTACTTCTACGAGCAGTACTTC,CASGPYFYEQYF
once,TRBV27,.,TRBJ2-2,TGTGCCAGCAGTCCCCCTTCCGGGGAGCTGTTTTTT,CASSPPSGELFF
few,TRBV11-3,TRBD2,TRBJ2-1,TGTGCCAGCAGCCTCGGGGGGGCCCAGAATGAGCAGTTCTTC,CASSLGGAQNEQFF
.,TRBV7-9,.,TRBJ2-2,TGTGCCAGCAGCTTAGAACAGGCCAGGAGGGAGCTGTTTTTT,CASSLEQARRELFF
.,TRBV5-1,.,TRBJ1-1,TGCGCCAGCAGCTTGGATGGCGGCAGAATGAACACTGAAGCTTTCTTT,CASSLDGGRMNTEAFF
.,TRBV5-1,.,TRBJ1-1,TGCGCCAGCAGCCCGGACATTAATACTGAAGCTTTCTTT,CASSPDINTEAFF
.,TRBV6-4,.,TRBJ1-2,TGTGCCAGCAGTGACTCGGCGGGGGGCTATGGCTACACCTTC,CASSDSAGGYGYTF
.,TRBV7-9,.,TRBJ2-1,TGTGCCAGCAGCTTAGTTCTGCTAAACAATGAGCAGTTCTTC,CASSLVLLNNEQFF
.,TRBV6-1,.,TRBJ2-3,TGTGCCAGCAGTGGGAGGGGGGGGCCCACAGATACGCAGTATTTT,CASSGRGGPTDTQYF
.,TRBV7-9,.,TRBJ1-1,TGTGCCAGCACCCCCCGGGACACTGAAGCTTTCTTT,CASTPRDTEAFF
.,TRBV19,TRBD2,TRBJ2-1,TGTGCCAGTAGTATAGATGTAGCGGGGGGCGGGGATGAGCAGTTCTTC,CASSIDVAGGGDEQFF
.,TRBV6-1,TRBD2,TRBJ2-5,TGTGCCAGCAGTGGCCGGGGGGGCGACTGGGAGACCCAGTACTTC,CASSGRGGDWETQYF
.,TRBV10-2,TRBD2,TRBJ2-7,TGCGCCAGCAGTGAGCCTTTAAGCGGGGGGGGATACGAGCAGTACTTC,CASSEPLSGGGYEQYF
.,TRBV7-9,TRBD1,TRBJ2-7,TGTTCCAGCAGCTTAGTAGAGACAGGGGGATCGTACGAGCAGTACTTC,CSSSLVETGGSYEQYF
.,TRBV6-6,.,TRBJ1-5,TGTGCCAGCAGTAACAGGGAGAATCAGCCCCAGCATTTT,CASSNRENQPQHF
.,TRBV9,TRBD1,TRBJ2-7,TGTGCCAGCAGCAGTACAGGGGGCGCAGGCTACGAGCAGTACTTC,CASSSTGGAGYEQYF
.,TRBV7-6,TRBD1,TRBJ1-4,TGTGCCAGCAGCTATCAGGGGGGCAATGAAAAACTGTTTTTT,CASSYQGGNEKLFF
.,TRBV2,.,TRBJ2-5,TGTGCCAGCAGTATAGCGAATTGGGAGACCCAGTACTTC,CASSIANWETQYF
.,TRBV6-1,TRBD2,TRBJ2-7,TGTGCCAGCAGGGCCTCTAGCGGGGGGGCCCTCGAGCAGTACTTC,CASRASSGGALEQYF
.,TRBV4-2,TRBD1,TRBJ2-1,TGTGCCAGCAGGGGGACAGTAGACAATGAGCAGTTCTTC,CASRGTVDNEQFF
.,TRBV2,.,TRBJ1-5,TGTGCCAGCAGTGTGGGCCTTGGCAATCAGCCCCAGCATTTT,CASSVGLGNQPQHF
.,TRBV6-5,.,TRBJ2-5,TGTGCCAGCAGTTCCCTACTAGGAGGAGGAGAGACCCAGTACTTC,CASSSLLGGGETQYF
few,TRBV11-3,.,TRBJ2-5,TGTGCCAGCAGCGCCGGGCAAGAGACCCAGTACTTC,CASSAGQETQYF
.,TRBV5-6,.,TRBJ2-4,TGTGCCAGCAACTCCTTTGGGGGGGACAACGCCAAAAACATTCAGTACTTC,CASNSFGGDNAKNIQYF
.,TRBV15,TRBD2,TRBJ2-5,TGTGCCACCAGCAGACCAAGAGCTAGCGGGGGCCAAGAGACCCAGTACTTC,CATSRPRASGGQETQYF
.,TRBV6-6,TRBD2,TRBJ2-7,TGTGCCAGCAGCCATACCGGGACTAGCTCCTACGAGCAGTACTTC,CASSHTGTSSYEQYF
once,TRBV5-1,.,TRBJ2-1,TGCGCCAGCAGCTTGGTACTCACGGGGGAGCAGTTCTTC,CASSLVLTGEQFF
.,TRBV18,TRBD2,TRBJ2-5,TGTGCCAGCTCAAACAGCGGGACTAGCGGGGCCCAAGAGACCCAGTACTTC,CASSNSGTSGAQETQYF
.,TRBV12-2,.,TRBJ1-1,TGTGCAAGTCGCACGGGACAGGGGGCGAACACTGAAGCTTTCTTT,CASRTGQGANTEAFF